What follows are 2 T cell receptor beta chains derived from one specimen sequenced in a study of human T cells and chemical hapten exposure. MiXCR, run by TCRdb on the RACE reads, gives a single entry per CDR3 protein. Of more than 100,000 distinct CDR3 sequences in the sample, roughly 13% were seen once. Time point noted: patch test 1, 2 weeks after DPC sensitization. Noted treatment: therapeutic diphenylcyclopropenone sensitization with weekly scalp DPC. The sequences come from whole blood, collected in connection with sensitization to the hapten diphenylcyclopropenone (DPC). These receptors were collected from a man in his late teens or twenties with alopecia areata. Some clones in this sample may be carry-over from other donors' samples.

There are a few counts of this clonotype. CDR3 sequence: CASSQDFPKGLRYGYTF. CDR3 nucleotides: TGTGCCAGCAGCCAAGATTTTCCTAAGGGGTTACGGTATGGCTACACCTTC. The chain recombines TRBV4-2 with TRBJ1-2; D is possibly TRBD1 (5 bases). Germline V gene lookup returns CDR1 LGHNA and CDR2 YNFKEQ. V was cut by 0 bases and J by 5 bases, with 19 bases left in between. CDR3 length: 17 residues.

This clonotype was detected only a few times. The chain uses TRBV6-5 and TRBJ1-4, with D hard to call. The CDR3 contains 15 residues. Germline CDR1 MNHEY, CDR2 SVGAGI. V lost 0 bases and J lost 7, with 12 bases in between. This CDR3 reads CASSYSGRLSEKLFF. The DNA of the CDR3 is TGTGCCAGCAGTTACTCGGGGAGACTCAGTGAAAAACTGTTTTTT.